The 7 T cell receptor beta chains given below trace back to one sample, sequenced in a study of glioma-infiltrating T cells after dendritic cell vaccination (dated by TCRdb to the mid-2010s). The method behind the library was the immunoSEQ multiplex PCR assay. TCRdb limited this immuneACCESS table to in-frame rearrangements with V and J called. A share of clones is missing; checked studies link under half to unresolved V genes, and the rest is unexplained. The table for this sample lists more than 95,000 clones; 75% to 90% of them were counted only once. The ten top clones hold around 5.4% of the sample. Reading the label with the study, this specimen's time point is: after dendritic cell vaccination, including at tumor progression/relapse. This specimen consisted of blood, obtained after dendritic cell vaccination. These receptors all stem from a human donor with glioblastoma.

The genes are TRBV9 and TRBJ2-7; maybe TRBD1 (6 bases). Trimming took off 4 bases at V and 3 bases at J, with 14 bases between the two ends. The V gene's germline CDR1 is SGDLS and CDR2 YYNGEE. CDR3 length equals 14 residues. The CDR3 DNA reads as TGTGCCAGCAGCCTCGGGACAACATTCTACGAGCAGTACTTC. It specifies CASSLGTTFYEQYF.

The genes are TRBV5-1 and TRBJ2-7; D is undetermined. V gave up 0 bases and J gave up 1 base, with 8 bases separating them. This CDR3 comprises 14 residues. Germline assignment: CDR1 SGHRS and CDR2 YFSETQ. CDR3 sequence reads: CASSLEANSYEQYF. The CDR3 bases are TGCGCCAGCAGCTTGGAAGCCAATTCCTACGAGCAGTACTTC.

The chain links TRBV10-3 to TRBJ2-7, with D perhaps matching TRBD1 (6 bases). CDR3 length: 13 amino acids. The germline V and J ends were trimmed by 6 bases and 3 bases, with 12 bases remaining between them. The germline CDR1 and CDR2 sequences are ENHRY and SYGVKD. The CDR3 nucleotides read TGTGCCATCAGGGGTGAGGGGGACTACGAGCAGTACTTC. Protein sequence: CAIRGEGDYEQYF.

This clone was counted once. The CDR3, as DNA: TGTGCCAGCAGCCCAGCGGGGGGCCCCTCCGCCTACGAGCAGTACTTC. Its protein is CASSPAGGPSAYEQYF. The V gene is TRBV5-4, the J gene TRBJ2-7; 9 bases map to TRBD2. The junction had 10 bases not matched to a gene; V was cut back by 4 bases and J by 2 bases. CDR1 and CDR2 (germline): SGHNT, YYREEE (reference sequence). CDR3 size: 16 residues.

This clone was picked up a small number of times. The chain recombines TRBV7-9 with TRBJ2-5, with no clear D. The CDR3 consists of 13 residues. Germline-derived CDR1 and CDR2 are SEHNR and FQNEAQ (reference sequence). V dropped 0 bases and J dropped 4 bases, with 6 bases sitting between them. CDR3 in amino acids: CASSLARSETQYF. Here the CDR3 DNA reads TGTGCCAGCAGCTTAGCGCGTTCAGAGACCCAGTACTTC.

The gene calls are TRBV5-1 and TRBJ1-4; 11 nucleotides align to TRBD1. This CDR3 contains 15 residues. Germline V gene lookup returns CDR1 SGHRS and CDR2 YFSETQ. V lost 0 bases, J lost 7 bases, and 2 bases stayed unmatched. The CDR3 nucleotides read TGCGCCAGCAGCTTGGATGGGACAGGGGGTGAAAAACTGTTTTTT. As protein: CASSLDGTGGEKLFF.

This chain links TRBV19 with TRBJ1-2; D gene ambiguous. The CDR3 is made up of 11 amino acids. Germline loops: CDR1 LNHDA, CDR2 SQIVND (reference sequence). V was pared by 10 bases and J by 4 bases, with 10 bases between. The chain's CDR3 is CATRVSYGYTF. The DNA of the CDR3 is TGTGCCACCCGGGTTTCCTATGGCTACACCTTC.